This is a list of T cell receptor beta chains from one sample in a study of OX40 agonist ivuxolimab in advanced cancers. Profiling relied on immunoSEQ multiplex PCR, and the TCRdb table lists in-frame clones only, not all of them. Here the sample spans tens of thousands of clones, about 88% being singletons. The sequencing used CD4+ or CD8+ T cells sorted from blood, collected in a trial of the OX40 agonist ivuxolimab. The source of these receptors is an adult with an advanced solid tumor such as melanoma, head and neck, liver or kidney cancer. Each CDR3 is given with its conserved first and last residue. Not all rows give a size; the values are once, few, many and, for expanded clones, a class.

TRBJ2-1 | . | TRBV18 | CASSQPGLAGSDEQFF
TRBJ2-7 | . | TRBV30 | CAWTQRTFGKQYF
TRBJ2-2 | medium-sized | TRBV7-2 | CASSSVGRVNTGELFF
TRBJ2-5 | . | TRBV7-9 | CASRQGQGATSRETQYF
TRBJ1-4 | . | TRBV7-3 | CASSSDRFGEKLFF
TRBJ2-7 | . | TRBV7-2 | CASSLEGRGLDEQYF
TRBJ2-5 | . | TRBV18 | CASSPSTGVGETQYF
TRBJ2-2 | . | TRBV30 | CAWSVKGTATGELFF
TRBJ2-3 | . | TRBV10-3 | CAISGRDTQYF
TRBJ1-1 | . | TRBV28 | CASSLGVAEAFF
TRBJ1-5 | . | TRBV5-5 | CASSPILGNQPQHF
TRBJ1-1 | few | TRBV25-1 | CASRVEMNTEAFF
TRBJ1-3 | . | TRBV5-5 | CASSPWARENTIYF
TRBJ2-3 | . | TRBV28 | CTSSRHGTGEDTQYF
TRBJ2-2 | . | TRBV19 | CASSLGNQVNTGELFF
TRBJ2-3 | once | TRBV28 | CASSLGQATDTQYF
TRBJ2-1 | . | TRBV5-1 | CASSPGTQNEQFF
TRBJ2-1 | . | TRBV5-5 | CASSLVSPGVGGNEQFF
TRBJ2-1 | . | TRBV18 | CASSPNYNEQFF
TRBJ1-1 | . | TRBV9 | CASSVDGDRGTEAFF
TRBJ1-1 | once | TRBV10-3 | CAIRDIGLNTEAFF
TRBJ2-7 | . | TRBV19 | CASSLHRDPNEQYF
TRBJ2-7 | . | TRBV28 | CASSLSGNYEQYF
TRBJ1-1 | . | TRBV28 | CASSWDRVKSEAFF
TRBJ1-2 | . | TRBV19 | CASSTRGGWHYGYTF
TRBJ2-3 | . | TRBV7-3 | CASSLLGGSTDTQYF
TRBJ2-7 | . | TRBV6-1 | CASSEAGRKTYEQYF
TRBJ1-4 | . | TRBV6-6 | CASSFIGEKLFF
TRBJ2-2 | . | TRBV19 | CASSIGGRNTGELFF
TRBJ2-1 | . | TRBV7-9 | CASSLSFGTDSYNEQFF
TRBJ2-2 | . | TRBV5-1 | CASSLGAPGELFF
TRBJ1-5 | . | TRBV2 | CARGKRPQHF
TRBJ2-3 | . | TRBV4-2 | CASSQDRGGLRTDTQYF
TRBJ2-7 | few | TRBV2 | CASRTIAGVIFHEQYF
TRBJ1-1 | once | TRBV5-4 | CASSLSGWNTEAFF
TRBJ1-6 | once | TRBV6-5 | CASSYSSTPHSPLHF
TRBJ1-5 | . | TRBV2 | CASTGDRNSNQPQHF
TRBJ2-7 | . | TRBV28 | CASSSAGYEQYF
TRBJ2-7 | . | TRBV28 | CASISGTGTKEQYF
TRBJ2-3 | once | TRBV28 | CASSSRQTDTQYF
TRBJ1-1 | . | TRBV29-1 | CSGHRGGNTEAFF
TRBJ1-5 | . | TRBV30 | CAWKGQGPQPQHF